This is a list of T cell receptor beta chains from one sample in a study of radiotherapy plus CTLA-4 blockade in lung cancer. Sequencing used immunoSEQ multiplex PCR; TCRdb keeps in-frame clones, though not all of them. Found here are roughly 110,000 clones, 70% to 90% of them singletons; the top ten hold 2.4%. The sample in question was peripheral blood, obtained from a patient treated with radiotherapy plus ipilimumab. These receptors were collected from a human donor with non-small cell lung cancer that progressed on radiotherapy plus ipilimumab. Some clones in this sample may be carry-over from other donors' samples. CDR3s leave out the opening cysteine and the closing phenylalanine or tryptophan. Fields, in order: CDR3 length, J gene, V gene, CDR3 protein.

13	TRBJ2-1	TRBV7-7	ASSLGGTGGNEQF
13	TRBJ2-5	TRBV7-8	ASSNRQQALETQY
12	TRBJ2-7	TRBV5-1	ASSLAKRGGEQY
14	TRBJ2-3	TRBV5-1	ASSFSDGQGADTQY
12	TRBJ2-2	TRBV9	ASTRGGNTGELF
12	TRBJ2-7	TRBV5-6	ASSLRGKAYEQY
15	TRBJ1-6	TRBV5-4	ASSSKTSGTPGSPLH
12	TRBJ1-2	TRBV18	ASSPSDRNYGYT
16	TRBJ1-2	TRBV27	ASSLRPGQGGYNYGYT
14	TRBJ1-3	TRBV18	ASSLSGTGFANTIY
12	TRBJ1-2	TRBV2	ASSETDILYGYT
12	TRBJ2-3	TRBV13	ASSRQGIGDTQY
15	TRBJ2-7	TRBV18	ASSPRGVRGVGNEQY
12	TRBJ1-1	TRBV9	ASSPFGASTEAF
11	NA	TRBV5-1	ASSSPGQDEQY
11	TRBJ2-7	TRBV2	ASSDDLSGEQY
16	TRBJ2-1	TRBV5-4	ASSFGLAGGRFYNEQF
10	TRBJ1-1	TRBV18	ASSPANREAF
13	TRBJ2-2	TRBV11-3	ASSLWGSNTGELF
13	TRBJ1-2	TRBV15	ATSRSDRNNYGYT
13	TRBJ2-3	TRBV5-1	ASSLGQEDIDTQY
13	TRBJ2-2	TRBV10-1	ASSVAGPNTGELF
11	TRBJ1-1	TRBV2	ASSDDAAGPAF
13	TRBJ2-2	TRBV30	ALTTGAPNTGELF
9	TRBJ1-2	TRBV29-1	SVGTGHGYT
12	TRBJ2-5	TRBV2	ASSYGQGQETQY
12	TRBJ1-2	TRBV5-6	ASSLLWQIYGYT
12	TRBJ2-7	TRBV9	ASSSASSSYEQY
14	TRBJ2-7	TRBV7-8	ASSLYGDRGLYEQY
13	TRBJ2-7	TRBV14	ASSQEDRGFYEQY
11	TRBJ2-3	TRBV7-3	ASSSLPSDTQY
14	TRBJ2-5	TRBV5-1	ASSTRLAGGLETQY
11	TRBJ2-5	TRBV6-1	ASRAGAWETQY
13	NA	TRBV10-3	AISEPGAYSYEQY
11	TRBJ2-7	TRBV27	ASSLASGYEQY
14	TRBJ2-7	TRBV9	ASSVLASGGLYEQY
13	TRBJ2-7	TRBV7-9	ASNHDRDISYEQY
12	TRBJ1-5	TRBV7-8	ASSYNRGDQPQH
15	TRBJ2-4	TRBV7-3	ASSPQPGQGARNIQY
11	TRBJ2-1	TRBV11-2	ASSSQSYNEQF
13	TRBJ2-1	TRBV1	TSTTPTGTYNEQF
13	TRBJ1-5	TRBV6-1	ASMSPRVSNQPQH
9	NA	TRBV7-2	ASSAAYEQY
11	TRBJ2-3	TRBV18	ASLGVSTDTQY
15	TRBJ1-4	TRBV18	ASSPVRTGDLNEKLF